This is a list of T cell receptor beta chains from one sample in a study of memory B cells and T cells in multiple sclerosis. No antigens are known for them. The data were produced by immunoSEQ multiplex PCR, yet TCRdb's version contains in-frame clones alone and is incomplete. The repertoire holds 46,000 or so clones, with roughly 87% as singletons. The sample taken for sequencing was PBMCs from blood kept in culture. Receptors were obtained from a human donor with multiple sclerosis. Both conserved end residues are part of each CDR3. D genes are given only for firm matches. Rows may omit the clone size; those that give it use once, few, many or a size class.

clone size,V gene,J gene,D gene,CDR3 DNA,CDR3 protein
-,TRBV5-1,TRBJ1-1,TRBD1,TGCGCCAGCAGCTTGGAAGTAGGGACAGATGATGACTTT,CASSLEVGTDDDF
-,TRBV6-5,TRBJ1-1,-,TGTGCCAGCAGTTCTCCGGGGGGCGGCTCAACTGAAGCTTTCTTT,CASSSPGGGSTEAFF
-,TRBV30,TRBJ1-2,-,TGTGCCTGGAGTGTACCGGGGGGGGCCTATGGCTACACCTTC,CAWSVPGGAYGYTF
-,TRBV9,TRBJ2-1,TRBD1,TGTGCCAGCGGTCGGGACAGGGGGCATCTTGAGCAGTTCTTC,CASGRDRGHLEQFF
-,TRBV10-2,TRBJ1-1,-,TGCGCCAGCAGTGAGTGGGGAAACACTGAAGCTTTCTTT,CASSEWGNTEAFF
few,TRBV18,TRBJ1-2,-,TGTGCCAGCTCACCACCAGACGTGAGGGGCTACACCTTC,CASSPPDVRGYTF
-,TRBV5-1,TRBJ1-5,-,TGCGCCAGCAGCCGAGATAGCAATCAGCCCCAGCATTTT,CASSRDSNQPQHF
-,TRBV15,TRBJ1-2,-,TGTGCCACCAGCCGAAGTGGATACAGGGCACAAGGCTACACCTTC,CATSRSGYRAQGYTF
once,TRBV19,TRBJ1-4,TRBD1,TGTGCCTCCCAGAAAGGGGGCGCAGGTACTAATGAAAAACTGTTTTTT,CASQKGGAGTNEKLFF
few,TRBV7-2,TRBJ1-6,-,TGTGCCAGCAGCTTAGAACGGGGGGCTTCACCCCTCCACTTT,CASSLERGASPLHF
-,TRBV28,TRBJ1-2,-,TGTGCCAGCGGGTTTCAGTGGGATCATGAGGGCTACACCTTC,CASGFQWDHEGYTF
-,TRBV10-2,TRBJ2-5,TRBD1,TGCGCCAGCAGCCCCCGGGACAGGGGAACAGAGACCCAGTACTTC,CASSPRDRGTETQYF
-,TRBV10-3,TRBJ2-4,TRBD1,TGTGCCATCAGTGAGTCAACAGGGGCCCGAGGGGAATCCAAAAACATTCAGTACTTC,CAISESTGARGESKNIQYF
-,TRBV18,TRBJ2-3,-,TGTGCCAGCTCACCGAGGGCCACTAGCACAGATACGCAGTATTTT,CASSPRATSTDTQYF
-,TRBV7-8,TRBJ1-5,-,TGTGCCAGCAGCTTAAGGGACCCCGATCAGCCCCAGCATTTT,CASSLRDPDQPQHF
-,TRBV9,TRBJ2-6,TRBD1,TGTGCCAGCAGCGTAGCCCCACAGGGGTCCGGGGCCAACGTCCTGACTTTC,CASSVAPQGSGANVLTF
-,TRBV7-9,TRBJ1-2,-,TGTGCCAGCAGCTTAGCGGTCAGGGAGAGCTATGGCTACACCTTC,CASSLAVRESYGYTF
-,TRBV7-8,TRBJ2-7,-,TGTGCCAGCAGCTCACGGCCTTACGAGCAGTACTTC,CASSSRPYEQYF
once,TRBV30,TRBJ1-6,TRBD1,TGTGCCTGGGGGACAGGCTTGTATAATTCACCCCTCCACTTT,CAWGTGLYNSPLHF
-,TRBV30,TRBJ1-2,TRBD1,TGTGCCTGGAGTTTCCGGGACAGGGGAGTCCACACCTTC,CAWSFRDRGVHTF
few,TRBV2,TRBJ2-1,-,TGTGCCAGCAGTGGAATCAAGGGCGGGGAGCAGTTCTTC,CASSGIKGGEQFF
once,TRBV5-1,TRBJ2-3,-,TGCGCCAGCAGCTTGGCGGGGACTGCTACTACGCAGTATTTT,CASSLAGTATTQYF
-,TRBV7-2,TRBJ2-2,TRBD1,TGTGCCAGCAGCTTACAGGGGGCGGGCAGTGGGGAGCTGTTTTTT,CASSLQGAGSGELFF
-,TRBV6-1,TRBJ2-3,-,TGTGCCAGCAGGGCCGGGACTCCAGATACGCAGTATTTT,CASRAGTPDTQYF
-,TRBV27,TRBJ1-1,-,TGTGCCAGCAGTTTATCGGGTGGGGGTACTGAAGCTTTCTTT,CASSLSGGGTEAFF
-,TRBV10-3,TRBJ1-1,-,TGTGCCATCGGTGAGGCCTCGCGAGCTTTCTTT,CAIGEASRAFF
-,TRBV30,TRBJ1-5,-,TGTGCCTGGAGTGAACAAGGCGGTCAGCCCCAGCATTTT,CAWSEQGGQPQHF
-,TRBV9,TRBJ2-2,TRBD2,TGTGCCAGCAGCGAACTAGCGGGGGGCGTCACCGGGGAGCTGTTTTTT,CASSELAGGVTGELFF
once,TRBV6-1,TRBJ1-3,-,TGTGCCAGCAGTGAAGTCCCGGTCAGGGCAAGTGGAAACACCATATATTTT,CASSEVPVRASGNTIYF
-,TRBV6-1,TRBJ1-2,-,TGTGCCAGCAGTGAAGCGGGTGGGGCGGGTGGCTACACCTTC,CASSEAGGAGGYTF
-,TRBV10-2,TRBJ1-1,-,TGCGCCGCGGGGAGCGGATGGACTGAAGCTTTCTTT,CAAGSGWTEAFF
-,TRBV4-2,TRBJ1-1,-,TGTGCCAGCAGCCAAAGGGGGGGCGGAAGCCCAACCGTGGACACTGAAGCTTTCTTT,CASSQRGGGSPTVDTEAFF
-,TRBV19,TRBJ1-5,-,TGTGCCAGTAAAAAGGAGGCGGCCAATCAGCCCCAGCATTTT,CASKKEAANQPQHF
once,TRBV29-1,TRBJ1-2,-,TGCAGCGTTGAAGATCCCACGGCATACTATGGCTACACCTTC,CSVEDPTAYYGYTF
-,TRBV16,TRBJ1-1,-,TGTGCCAGCGTCCCCGGGAACACTGAAGCTTTCTTT,CASVPGNTEAFF
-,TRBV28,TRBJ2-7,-,TGTGCCAGCAAGGAACGTTTAAGCTCCTACGAGCAGTACTTC,CASKERLSSYEQYF
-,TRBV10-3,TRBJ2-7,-,TGTGCCATCAGTGATGGGGGCCTGTCCACCTACGAGCAGTACTTC,CAISDGGLSTYEQYF
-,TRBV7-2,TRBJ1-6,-,TGTGCCAGCAGCTTAATAGGGGGGGGTAACAATTCACCCCTCCACTTT,CASSLIGGGNNSPLHF
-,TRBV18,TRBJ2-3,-,TGTGCCAGCTCACCAACGGGGCCTAGCACAGATACGCAGTATTTT,CASSPTGPSTDTQYF
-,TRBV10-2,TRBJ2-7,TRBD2,TGCGCCAGCAGTGAGGTTGAGACTAGCGGCTACGAGCAGTACTTC,CASSEVETSGYEQYF
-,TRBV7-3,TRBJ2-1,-,TGTGCCAGCAGCCCCCACATCGATGAGCAGTTCTTC,CASSPHIDEQFF
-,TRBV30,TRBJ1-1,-,TGTGCCTGGAGCCCTTACGGAACTGAAGCTTTCTTT,CAWSPYGTEAFF
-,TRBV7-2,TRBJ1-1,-,TGTGCCAGCAGCTTTCGGGGTATGGGCACTGAAGCTTTCTTT,CASSFRGMGTEAFF
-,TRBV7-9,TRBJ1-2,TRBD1,TGTGCCAGCAGCTCTAGGGACAGGGTGGGCGGCTACACCTTC,CASSSRDRVGGYTF
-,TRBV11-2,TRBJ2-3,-,TGTGCCAGCAGCTTAGGTACGGAGCAAACAGATACGCAGTATTTT,CASSLGTEQTDTQYF
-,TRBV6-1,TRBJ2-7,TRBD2,TGTGCCAGCAGTGCGTGGGGGGGGAGCTCCTACGAGCAGTACTTC,CASSAWGGSSYEQYF